Presented here are 4 T cell receptor beta chains from one specimen sequenced in a study of shared clonotypes between healthy human individuals. The data were produced by immunoSEQ multiplex PCR, yet TCRdb's version contains in-frame clones alone and is incomplete. Among about a million clones listed, approximately 80% were seen once. The sample was memory CD4+ T cells from PBMCs. The subset is: CD45RA-negative fraction. All receptors derive from a man younger than 35 in good health. Some clones in this sample may be carry-over from other donors' samples.

The gene calls are TRBV15 and TRBJ2-5; maybe TRBD1 (5 bases). V gave up 0 bases and J gave up 0 bases, with 17 bases separating them. The CDR3 contains 18 residues. CDR1 and CDR2 (germline): LNHNV, YYDKDF (reference sequence). This CDR3 reads CATSRDKTGRLYQETQYF. DNA of the CDR3: TGTGCCACCAGCAGAGATAAAACAGGTCGGCTGTACCAAGAGACCCAGTACTTC.

The chain combines TRBV4-1 with TRBJ2-7; D is undetermined. Germline-derived CDR1 and CDR2 are MGHRA and YSYEKL. V lost 0 bases and J 6 bases, leaving 12 bases between the germline ends. The CDR3 covers 14 residues. This CDR3 reads CASSQDFRWSEQYF. In DNA, the CDR3 is TGCGCCAGCAGCCAAGACTTCCGGTGGAGCGAGCAGTACTTC.

The rearrangement joins TRBV9 to TRBJ2-2, with D possibly being TRBD2 (5 bases). Germline V gives CDR1 SGDLS, CDR2 YYNGEE. This CDR3 spans 14 amino acids. V was shortened by 4 bases and J by 8 bases, with 15 bases between the two germline ends. The CDR3 spells CASSLDSRGGELFF. The CDR3 DNA is TGTGCCAGCAGCTTGGACTCGAGAGGGGGGGAGCTGTTTTTT.

This clone is a singleton in its sample. Within the sample, other DNA sequences also encode this same CDR3. V usage is TRBV11-2 and J usage is TRBJ2-5; no definite D call. Germline V gene data show CDR1 as SGHAT and CDR2 as FQNNGV. Trimming removed 3 bases from V and 2 bases from J, with 7 bases in between. The CDR3 is made up of 13 amino acids. CDR3 sequence (DNA): TGTGCCAGCAGCTTCGGCAGTCAAGAGACCCAGTACTTC. Encoded protein: CASSFGSQETQYF.